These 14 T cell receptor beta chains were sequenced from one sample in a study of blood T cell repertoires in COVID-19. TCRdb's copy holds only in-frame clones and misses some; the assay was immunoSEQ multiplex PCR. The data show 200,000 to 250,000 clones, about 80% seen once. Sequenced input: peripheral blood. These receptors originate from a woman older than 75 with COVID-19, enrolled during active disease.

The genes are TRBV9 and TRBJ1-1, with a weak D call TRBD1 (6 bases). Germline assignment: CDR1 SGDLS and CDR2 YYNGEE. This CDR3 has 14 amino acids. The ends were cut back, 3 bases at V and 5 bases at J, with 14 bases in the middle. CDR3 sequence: CASSANTGITEAFF. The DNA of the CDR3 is TGTGCCAGCAGCGCCAACACAGGGATTACTGAAGCTTTCTTT.

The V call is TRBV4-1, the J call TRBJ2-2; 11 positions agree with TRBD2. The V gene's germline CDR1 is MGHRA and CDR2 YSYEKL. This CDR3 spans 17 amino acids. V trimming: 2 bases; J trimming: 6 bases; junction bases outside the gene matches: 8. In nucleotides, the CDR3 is TGCGCCAGCAGCCAACCGGGGACTAGCGGCAGGGCCGGGGAGCTGTTTTTT. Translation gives CASSQPGTSGRAGELFF.

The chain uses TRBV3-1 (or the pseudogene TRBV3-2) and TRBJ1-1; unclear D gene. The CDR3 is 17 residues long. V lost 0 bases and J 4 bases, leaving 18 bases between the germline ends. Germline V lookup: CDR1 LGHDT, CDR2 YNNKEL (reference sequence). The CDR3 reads CASSQDSAGWAGTEAFF. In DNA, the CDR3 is TGTGCCAGCAGCCAAGATAGTGCGGGATGGGCCGGCACTGAAGCTTTCTTT.

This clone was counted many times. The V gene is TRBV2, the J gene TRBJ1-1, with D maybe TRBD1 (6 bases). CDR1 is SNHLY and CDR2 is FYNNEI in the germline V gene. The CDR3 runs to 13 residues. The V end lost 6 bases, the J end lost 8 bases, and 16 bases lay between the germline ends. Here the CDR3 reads CASRVTTGTEAFF. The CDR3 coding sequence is TGTGCCAGCAGAGTGACTACCGGGACAGAAGCTTTCTTT.

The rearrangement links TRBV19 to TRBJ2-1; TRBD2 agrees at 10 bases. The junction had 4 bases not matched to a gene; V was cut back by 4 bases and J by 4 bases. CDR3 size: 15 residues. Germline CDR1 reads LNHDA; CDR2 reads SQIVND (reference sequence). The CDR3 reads CASSKSGREYNEQFF. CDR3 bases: TGTGCCAGTAGTAAGAGCGGGAGGGAGTACAATGAGCAGTTCTTC.

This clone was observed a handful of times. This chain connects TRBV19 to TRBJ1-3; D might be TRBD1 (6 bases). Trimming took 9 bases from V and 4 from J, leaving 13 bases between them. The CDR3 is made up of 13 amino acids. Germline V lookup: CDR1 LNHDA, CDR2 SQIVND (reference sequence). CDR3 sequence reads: CASSQGAGNTIYF. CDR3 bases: TGTGCCAGCTCACAGGGCGCGGGAAACACCATATATTTT.

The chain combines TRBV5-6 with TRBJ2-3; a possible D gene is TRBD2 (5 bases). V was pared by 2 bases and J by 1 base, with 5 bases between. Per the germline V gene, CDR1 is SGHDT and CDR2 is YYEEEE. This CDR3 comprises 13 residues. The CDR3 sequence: CASSLAGTDTQYF. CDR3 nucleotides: TGTGCCAGCAGCTTAGCGGGCACAGATACGCAGTATTTT.

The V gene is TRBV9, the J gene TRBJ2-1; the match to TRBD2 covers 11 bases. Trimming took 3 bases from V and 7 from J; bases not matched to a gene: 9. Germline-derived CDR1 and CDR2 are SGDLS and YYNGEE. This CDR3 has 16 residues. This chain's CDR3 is CASSGYSGGVWNEQFF. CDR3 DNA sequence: TGTGCCAGCAGCGGATATAGCGGGGGGGTTTGGAATGAGCAGTTCTTC.

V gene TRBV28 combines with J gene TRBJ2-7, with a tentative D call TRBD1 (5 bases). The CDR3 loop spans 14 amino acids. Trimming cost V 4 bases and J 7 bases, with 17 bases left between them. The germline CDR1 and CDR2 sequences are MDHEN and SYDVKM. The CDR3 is CASSSGGQGREQYF. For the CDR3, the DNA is TGTGCCAGCAGTTCAGGTGGACAAGGAAGGGAGCAGTACTTC.

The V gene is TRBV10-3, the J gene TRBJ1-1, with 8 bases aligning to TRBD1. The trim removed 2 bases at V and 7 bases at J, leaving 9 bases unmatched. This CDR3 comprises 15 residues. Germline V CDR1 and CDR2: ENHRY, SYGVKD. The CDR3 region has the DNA TGTGCCATCAGTGAGCGTAGCATTGGACAGGGTGAAGCTTTCTTT. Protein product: CAISERSIGQGEAFF.

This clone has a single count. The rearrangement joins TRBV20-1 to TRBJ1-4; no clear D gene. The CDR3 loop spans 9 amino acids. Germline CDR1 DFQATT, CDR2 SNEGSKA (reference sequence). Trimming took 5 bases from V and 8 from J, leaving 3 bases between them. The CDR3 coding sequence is TGCAGTGCTGGCGAAAAACTGTTTTTT. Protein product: CSAGEKLFF.

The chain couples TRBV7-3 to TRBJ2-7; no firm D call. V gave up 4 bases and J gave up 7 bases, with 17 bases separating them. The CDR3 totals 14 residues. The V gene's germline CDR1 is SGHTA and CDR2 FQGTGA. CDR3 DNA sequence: TGTGCCAGCAGCTCAGTAGTTGGGCTGGGTGAGCAGTACTTC. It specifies CASSSVVGLGEQYF.

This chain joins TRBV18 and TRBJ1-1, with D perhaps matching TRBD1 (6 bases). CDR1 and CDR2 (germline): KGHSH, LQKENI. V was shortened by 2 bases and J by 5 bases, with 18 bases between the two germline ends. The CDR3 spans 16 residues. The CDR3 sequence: CASSPRSAGAGTEAFF. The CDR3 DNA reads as TGTGCCAGCTCACCAAGGTCCGCGGGGGCAGGGACTGAAGCTTTCTTT.

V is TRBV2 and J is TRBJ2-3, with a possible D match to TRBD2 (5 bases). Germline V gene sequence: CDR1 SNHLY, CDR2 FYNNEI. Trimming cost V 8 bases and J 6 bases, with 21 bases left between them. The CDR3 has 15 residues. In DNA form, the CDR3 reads TGTGCCAGCGGCGGTGGACGGGAAAGCTGGGATACGCAGTATTTT. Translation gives CASGGGRESWDTQYF.